Below, 11 T cell receptor delta chains from the same sample are listed, as sequenced in a study of Vδ1+ human thymocytes (dated by TCRdb to 2017 to 2018). Broader findings and caveats from the paper: Thymic TRG and TRD repertoires appeared highly polyclonal with Gaussian CDR3 length distributions, unlike oligoclonal peripheral blood repertoires.

For sequencing, an Illumina MiSeq was employed. RNA was extracted with the RNeasy mini kit and reverse transcribed using Superscript III. Multiplex PCR was used to generate CDR3 amplicons, with pooled V-gene forward primers and a constant-region reverse primer carrying Illumina adaptor overhangs. TCRdb called clones anew from the public reads via CATT; matching DNA rows were later pooled. The sample profile shows around 60,000 delta-chain clones; roughly 16% of them were found once. The biggest ten clones account for approximately 0.4% of the sample. These receptors' targets are unknown. What was sequenced was Vdelta1+ gamma-delta thymocytes from the thymus. The cell subset or site label on this specimen signifies: FACS-sorted CD3+ TCRalphabeta- TCRVdelta1+ TCRVdelta2- thymocytes. These receptors all come from a girl under three years old who had congenital heart surgery.

On this clone itself: Relative to the germline gene, one junction end is altered; a read error may explain this. Within the sample, other DNA sequences also encode this same CDR3. The chain carries TRDV1 and TRDJ1; 8 positions match TRDD2. In germline, CDR1 is TSWWSYY, CDR2 QGS. The CDR3 consists of 18 residues. The CDR3 bases are TGCGCTCTTGGGGAACTCTCTTCCTACGGTTTTACACGGGATAAACTCATCTTT. As protein: CALGELSSYGFTRDKLIF.

The chain links TRDV1 to TRDJ1, with TRDD3 matching over 8 bases. Germline CDR1 and CDR2: TSWWSYY and QGS. Trimming removed 1 base from V and 2 bases from J; junction bases left unmatched: 21. The CDR3 runs to 21 residues. The CDR3 DNA follows: TGTGCTCTTGGGGAACGACCCCCCTCTTCTTCTAATACTGGGGGGACCGATAAACTCATCTTT. It codes for CALGERPPSSSNTGGTDKLIF.

This clone came up a few times. The chain combines TRDV1 with TRDJ1, with 7 bases fitting TRDD3. Per the germline V gene, CDR1 is TSWWSYY and CDR2 is QGS. V shed 7 bases, J shed 4 bases, and the junction held 18 bases outside the gene matches. This CDR3 is 17 amino acids long. The DNA for the CDR3 is TGTGCTCTTGTACCCCCTCCTAGAGGGGGATGGGACGATAAACTCATCTTT. Its protein product is CALVPPPRGGWDDKLIF.

This clone was observed a handful of times. The junction differs from germline at one of its ends, possibly a read error. The rearrangement joins TRAV29/DV5 to TRDJ1; TRDD3 matches at 10 bases. This CDR3 region has 15 residues. Germline V gene lookup returns CDR1 NSMFDY and CDR2 ISSIKDK. Here the CDR3 DNA reads TGTGCAGCAAGCGGATACTGGGGGATCGGCGATAAACCCATCTTT. This translates into CAASGYWGIGDKPIF.

The V and J genes are TRDV1 and TRDJ1; 9 bases align to TRDD3. With V trimmed by 3 bases and J by 1 base, 21 bases remained unmatched. Germline V CDR1 and CDR2: TSWWSYY, QGS. The CDR3 consists of 21 residues. The chain's CDR3 is CALGERVHLGDRWASTDKLIF. The DNA for the CDR3 is TGTGCTCTTGGGGAGAGAGTACATTTGGGGGATAGATGGGCCTCCACCGATAAACTCATCTTT.

The chain employs TRDV1 and TRDJ1; D may be TRDD3 (6 bases). CDR1 is TSWWSYY and CDR2 is QGS in the germline V gene. The length of the CDR3 is 18 residues. Trimming shortened V by 4 bases and J by 0 bases, and 21 bases separated the two germline ends. The CDR3, as DNA: TGTGCTCTTGGGGTTAGAGGGGATTCCCGTTCGTACACCGATAAACTCATCTTT. It translates to CALGVRGDSRSYTDKLIF.

This clone was observed a few times. This chain links TRDV1 with TRDJ1; TRDD3 agrees at 12 bases. V lost 3 bases, J lost 4 bases, and 12 bases stayed unmatched. Germline CDR1 TSWWSYY, CDR2 QGS. The CDR3 has 18 residues. CDR3: CALGERSGTGGYNDKLIF. CDR3 DNA: TGTGCTCTTGGGGAGCGTTCCGGTACTGGGGGATACAACGATAAACTCATCTTT.

In this sample, this clone turned up a few times. The chain employs TRDV1 and TRDJ1; TRDD2 might be the D (6 bases). CDR1 and CDR2 from the germline V gene are TSWWSYY and QGS. V lost 7 bases to trimming and J lost 7 bases, with 22 bases between them. The CDR3 covers 15 residues. Here the CDR3 reads CALAILRQGESKLIF. DNA of the CDR3: TGTGCTCTTGCCATCCTACGGCAAGGTGAAAGTAAACTCATCTTT.

This clone was seen only a few times. The V and J genes are TRDV1 and TRDJ1, with D perhaps matching TRDD3 (6 bases). Germline V gene sequence: CDR1 TSWWSYY, CDR2 QGS. This CDR3 has 14 residues. Deletions cut 3 bases from V and 4 bases from J, with 12 bases between. The chain's CDR3 is CALGDGTGIDKLIF. The CDR3, as DNA: TGTGCTCTTGGGGACGGTACTGGGATCGATAAACTCATCTTT.

This rearrangement joins TRDV1 to TRDJ1; 7 bases agree with TRDD2. With 1 base clipped from V and 3 bases from J, the junction kept 17 bases outside the gene matches. This CDR3 contains 19 residues. In germline, CDR1 is TSWWSYY, CDR2 QGS. CDR3 in amino acids: CALGEREFLRGEYSDKLIF. The CDR3 DNA reads TGTGCTCTTGGGGAACGGGAGTTCCTACGAGGCGAATACTCCGATAAACTCATCTTT.

This clone came up a few times. V and J are TRDV1 and TRDJ1, with no clear D. The germline V gene has CDR1 TSWWSYY and CDR2 QGS. Trimming removed 2 bases from V and 10 bases from J, with 11 bases in between. The CDR3 length is 12 residues. The CDR3 bases are TGTGCTCTTGGGGAAAGGCCCCGGGCACTCATCTTT. It encodes CALGERPRALIF.